This record concerns one T cell receptor beta chain sequence. Its target is not known. The sample is drawn from a study of T cells after yellow fever vaccination. Background on the study: Researchers used SMART-Seq v4 Ultra Low Input to prepare fractions that had low cell numbers.

Each CDR3 protein is one row after TCRdb ran MiXCR on the 5' RACE reads. Of some 340,000 distinct CDR3 sequences listed, over 4% are singletons. The germline V gene has CDR1 LNHDA and CDR2 SQIVND (reference sequence). The V and J ends lost 11 bases and 2 bases respectively, with 17 bases between them. The CDR3 spans 14 residues. Study results and limitations: Repertoires obtained by FACS sorting could include abundant clonotypes that entered as contaminants from the bulk population. Re-detected after boosting: most primary clones, almost 97% of CD4 and under 90% of CD8.

The chain joins TRBV19 to TRBJ2-3; no clear D gene. The sample consisted of PBMCs, taken 5 days after the yellow fever booster vaccination. The sequence came from a man aged 18-30 years who received the YFV17D yellow fever vaccine. CDR3 DNA: TGTGCCGTCTCCCCGCGTGGGTTCACAGATACGCAGTATTTT. It is translated as CAVSPRGFTDTQYF.